Following are 8 T cell receptor beta chains from one sample sequenced in a study of naive and memory T cell subsets. An equimolar mix of two oligonucleotides served as the beta constant-region primer for TRBC1 and TRBC2. Nested alpha and beta constant-region primers with the SP2 primer drove four PCR rounds on ligated cDNA. TCRdb re-analysed the UMI-ligation and nested PCR reads in MiXCR, keeping a single row per CDR3 protein. Of about 120,000 distinct CDR3 sequences detected, 35% to 40% appear once; the ten largest clones hold 0.9%. The sequenced sample was central memory CD4+ T cells from blood. These receptor sequences come from a human donor in good health.

The V call is TRBV10-3, the J call TRBJ2-5, with 10 bases identical to TRBD2. This CDR3 has 20 amino acids. With 3 bases clipped from V and 1 base from J, the junction kept 17 bases outside the gene matches. Germline CDR1 is ENHRY and CDR2 is SYGVKD. The CDR3 here is CAISDLSSGSGGIIQETQYF. CDR3 DNA sequence: TGTGCCATCAGTGACTTGTCTAGCGGGAGTGGGGGGATTATCCAAGAGACCCAGTACTTC.

This clonotype was seen at least ten times. V gene TRBV19 combines with J gene TRBJ2-7, with 9 bases identical to TRBD1. Germline trimming cut 6 bases from V and 2 bases from J; bases unmatched to any gene: 8. In germline, CDR1 is LNHDA, CDR2 SQIVND (reference sequence). The CDR3 spans 15 residues. CDR3 sequence (DNA): TGTGCCAGTAGCCCCGGGACAGGGAAAACCTACGAGCAGTACTTC. Translation: CASSPGTGKTYEQYF.

This clonotype was seen once. This chain joins TRBV29-1 and TRBJ1-1, with D possibly being TRBD1 (6 bases). The CDR3 consists of 14 residues. Germline assignment: CDR1 SQVTM and CDR2 ANQGSEA. The V end lost 6 bases, the J end lost 4 bases, and 18 bases lay between the germline ends. This chain's CDR3 is CSVGRDTGITEAFF. The CDR3 bases are TGCAGCGTAGGCCGGGACACGGGGATCACTGAAGCTTTCTTT.

This clonotype is labeled medium-sized. This chain links TRBV10-3 with TRBJ2-7; the match to TRBD1 covers 10 bases. V lost 5 bases and J lost 0; bases outside the gene matches: 4. This CDR3 has 15 residues. Germline-derived CDR1 and CDR2 are ENHRY and SYGVKD. The CDR3 reads CAISPGQGISYEQYF. The CDR3 DNA sequence: TGTGCCATCAGTCCGGGACAGGGGATCTCCTACGAGCAGTACTTC.

Only a few counts were recorded for this clonotype. The chain uses TRBV28 and TRBJ2-7, with 10 bases fitting TRBD2. This CDR3 spans 15 amino acids. Germline V gene sequence: CDR1 MDHEN, CDR2 SYDVKM. Trimming cost V 3 bases and J 5 bases; bases outside gene matches: 7. The CDR3 protein is CASSFPASGSNEQYF. The CDR3 DNA reads as TGTGCCAGCAGTTTCCCCGCTAGCGGGAGTAACGAGCAGTACTTC.

The chain employs TRBV27 and TRBJ2-3; tentatively, D is TRBD1 (5 bases). This CDR3 is built from 13 residues. V was cut by 1 base and J by 4 bases, with 6 bases left in between. Germline lookup yields CDR1 MNHEY and CDR2 SMNVEV (reference sequence). The CDR3 loop is CASSLFRADTQYF. The CDR3, as DNA: TGTGCCAGCAGTTTATTCAGGGCAGATACGCAGTATTTT.

The chain combines TRBV12-3 or TRBV12-4 with TRBJ1-5; 7 bases map to TRBD1. Trimming at V came to 6 bases and at J to 0 bases, leaving 5 bases not matched to a gene. The CDR3 totals 15 residues. The DNA for the CDR3 is TGTGCCAGCAGGCCGGACAGGATTAGCAATCAGCCCCAGCATTTT. Translating gives CASRPDRISNQPQHF.

The rearrangement links TRBV20-1 to TRBJ2-5; 7 positions agree with TRBD2. The CDR3 has 12 residues. The J segment lost 5 bases and the V segment lost 4 bases, leaving 4 bases of the junction unmatched. Germline V gives CDR1 DFQATT, CDR2 SNEGSKA (reference sequence). The CDR3 sequence: CSAKTSSETQYF. CDR3 sequence (DNA): TGCAGTGCTAAGACTAGCTCGGAGACCCAGTACTTC.